This TCR beta chain was sequenced for a study of T-cell memory formation after mild COVID-19. Between the trimmed V and J ends, which lost 10 bases and 8 bases, there was a span of 18 bases. The CDR3 consists of 14 residues. Germline values: CDR1 MNHEY, CDR2 SMNVEV (reference sequence). MiXCR, applied by TCRdb to the 5' RACE reads, yields one record per CDR3 protein. This table has roughly 350,000 distinct CDR3 sequences, 25% to 30% appearing once. Sequencing was performed on PBMCs or a T cell subset sorted from them (not recorded which). The chain has TRBV27 and TRBJ1-6; D unresolved. The sequence came from an adult woman who had mild COVID-19 (a few samples of this study predate the infection). Cell type and time point are not known. DNA of the CDR3: TGTGCCACCAGAAAACGGGCGTTAGATTCACCCCTCCACTTT. Translation gives CATRKRALDSPLHF.